This T cell receptor (beta chain) was identified during a study of T cell responses to AZD1222 COVID-19 vaccine. General study findings and limits: None of the repertoires were sampled until the peak T cell response had passed. Spike-specific TCR depth and breadth grew after two AZD1222 doses. Clonal diversity was possibly underestimated, and white British individuals and females predominated among donors.

The V end lost 6 bases, the J end lost 1 base, and 18 bases lay between the germline ends. In germline, CDR1 is MDHEN, CDR2 SYDVKM. The CDR3 runs to 16 residues. Measured with immunoSEQ multiplex PCR; TCRdb has only the in-frame clones, and not every one. The data contain some 170,000 clones, 70% to 90% of them singletons. In the case of this clone: Its antigen is undetermined.

This receptor was taken from an adult who received the MenACWY meningococcal vaccine as a control. The gene calls are TRBV28 and TRBJ1-1; D not resolved. This sample comprised peripheral blood, obtained 28 days after the second dose of the MenACWY control vaccine. The CDR3 loop reads CASRIHTGRRNTEAFF. The CDR3 DNA reads TGTGCCAGCAGGATACACACCGGACGGAGGAACACTGAAGCTTTCTTT.